This T cell receptor beta chain comes out of a study of regulatory T cells in long-lasting Graves disease. Arm-PCR of CDR3 regions with iRepertoire HTBI primers generated TCR beta libraries. TCRdb reprocessed the multiplex PCR reads with MiXCR, giving one entry per CDR3 protein. The data contain about 500,000 distinct CDR3 sequences, around 11% of them singletons. The CDR3 is 16 amino acids. The V gene's germline CDR1 is SGHAT and CDR2 FQNNGV. Trimming cost V 1 base and J 0 bases, with 12 bases left between them. The time point was: newly diagnosed GD, antithyroid drugs for less than 3 months. TCR sequences were obtained from RNA taken from PBMCs. Into tubes containing EDTA, approximately 8.5 milliliters of peripheral blood were drawn. These data also formed part of another study, on T cells in Graves' hyperthyroidism and ophthalmopathy. As reported in that work: With a median lead of around 5.9 months before onset, the model predicted ophthalmopathy.

This sequence was found in a woman aged 30 to 39 with Graves disease. The V gene is TRBV11-2, the J gene TRBJ1-2; D unclear. The specimen was peripheral blood mononuclear cells (PBMCs), collected at new diagnosis, from a patient treated with antithyroid drugs. CDR3 amino acids: CASSLAAVTSNYGYTF. DNA for the CDR3: TGTGCCAGCAGCTTAGCGGCAGTTACCTCTAACTATGGCTACACCTTC.